This T cell receptor beta chain was recovered during a study of T cell changes during pregnancy in multiple sclerosis. Germline V lookup: CDR1 LNHNV, CDR2 YYDKDF (reference sequence). V shed 6 bases and J 5 bases; nucleotides not matched to a gene: 9. The CDR3 loop spans 15 amino acids. Method: immunoSEQ multiplex PCR; TCRdb's copy keeps in-frame clones and lacks some. The table shows 55,000 to 85,000 clones, with 85% to 95% occurring only once. V is TRBV15 and J is TRBJ2-1, with 8 bases identical to TRBD2. The input for sequencing was peripheral blood, taken in the third trimester of pregnancy. This TCR was recovered from a female donor with multiple sclerosis, enrolled in a pregnancy study. Here the CDR3 reads CATSNLRAGDNEQFF. The CDR3 DNA follows: TGTGCCACCAGTAACCTTAGAGCGGGGGACAATGAGCAGTTCTTC.